The 26 T cell receptor beta chains listed next were all sequenced from one sample in a study of neurological immune-mediated disorders (dated 2019 in TCRdb). The library was obtained by 5' RACE. The sequencer was an Illumina HiSeq 2500. The public sequencing data were trimmed at Q25 with fastp and processed into clonotypes with MiXCR by TCRdb, which kept only in-frame beta chains. Each CDR3 protein gets just one entry, which takes the most common genes and DNA from the rows behind it. The sample profile shows under 40,000 distinct CDR3 sequences; around an eighth of them were found once. The ten largest account for about 2.3% of the sample. This specimen's time point label, per the study, means: longitudinal time-point 2. Material: PBMCs. The receptors shown here come from a woman aged 40 to 49 in good health.

V usage is TRBV15 and J usage is TRBJ1-1, with 9 nucleotides matching TRBD1. This CDR3 comprises 18 residues. Trimming removed 2 bases from V and 9 bases from J; junction bases left unmatched: 19. Looked up from germline, CDR1 is LNHNV and CDR2 is YYDKDF (reference sequence). The CDR3 loop is CATSRYSPGTGGTGKAFF. CDR3 nucleotides: TGTGCCACCAGCAGATATTCACCCGGGACAGGAGGGACAGGGAAAGCTTTCTTT.

This clonotype is categorized as medium-sized. The chain recombines TRBV27 with TRBJ1-2; tentatively, D is TRBD1 (5 bases). The CDR3 is 15 residues long. V gave up 5 bases and J gave up 1 base, with 14 bases separating them. CDR1 is MNHEY, CDR2 SMNVEV, per germline (reference sequence). The CDR3 nucleotides are TGTGCCAGCAGTCGAGGGTGGGGGAGTAACTATGGCTACACCTTC. Protein product: CASSRGWGSNYGYTF.

This clonotype was detected many times. This may be a read error: a much more frequent sequence differs by one nucleotide. The chain recombines TRBV12-3 or TRBV12-4 with TRBJ1-5; D may be TRBD1 (5 bases). Trimming cost V 7 bases and J 1 base, with 14 bases left between them. The length of the CDR3 is 15 residues. The CDR3 region is CASNFGAWSNQPQHF. The CDR3, as DNA: TGTGCCAGCAATTTCGGGGCTTGGAGCAATCAGCCCCAGCATTTT.

This clonotype occurred many times. CDR3 protein: CASSRARKIGELFF. As DNA, the CDR3 is TGCGCCAGCAGCCGCGCCAGAAAAATCGGGGAGCTGTTTTTT. The chain carries TRBV4-1 and TRBJ2-2, with D unresolved. Trimming stripped 4 bases from V and 7 bases from J, with 13 bases between. This CDR3 has 14 residues. CDR1 and CDR2 (germline): MGHRA, YSYEKL.

This clonotype was seen many times. The CDR3 region is CASSSGQASNYGYTF. The CDR3 DNA reads as TGCGCCAGCAGCTCTGGACAGGCATCTAACTATGGCTACACCTTC. This chain links TRBV5-1 with TRBJ1-2; 7 bases are a match to TRBD1. Germline CDR1 and CDR2: SGHRS and YFSETQ. V lost 3 bases to trimming and J lost 0 bases; unmatched junction nucleotides: 5. The CDR3 loop spans 15 amino acids. Together with reference TRBV5-1 and TRBJ1-2, the CDR3 gives the full variable domain: KAGVTQTPRYLIKTRGQQVTLSCSPISGHRSVSWYQQTPGQGLQFLFEYFSETQRNKGNFPGRFSGRQFSNSRSEMNVSTLELGDSALYLCASSSGQASNYGYTFGSGTRLTVV.

This clonotype qualifies as medium-sized. The J gene is TRBJ2-6, the V gene TRBV24-1, with a tentative D call TRBD2 (6 bases). Trimming shortened V by 9 bases and J by 0 bases, and 17 bases separated the two germline ends. This CDR3 has 17 residues. From germline, CDR1 is KGHDR and CDR2 SFDVKD. CDR3 in DNA: TGTGCCACCGGGGGGAACGACTGGGCCTCTGGGGCCAACGTCCTGACTTTC. Amino acids: CATGGNDWASGANVLTF.

This clonotype has ten or more counts. The chain couples TRBV7-9 to TRBJ2-7; 8 bases are a match to TRBD2. The germline V gene encodes CDR1 SEHNR and CDR2 FQNEAQ (reference sequence). After removal of 5 bases from V and 3 bases from J, the junction contained 6 bases not matched to a gene. The CDR3 length is 14 residues. CDR3 protein: CASSPPGGGYEQYF. For the CDR3, the DNA is TGTGCCAGCAGCCCCCCGGGGGGGGGCTACGAGCAGTACTTC. The full variable domain, in which reference TRBV7-9 and TRBJ2-7 provide the parts outside the CDR3, is DTGVSQNPRHKITKRGQNVTFRCDPISEHNRLYWYRQTLGQGPEFLTYFQNEAQLEKSRLLSDRFSAERPKGSFSTLEIQRTEQGDSAMYLCASSPPGGGYEQYFGPGTRLTVT.

This clonotype was counted ten times or more. This chain joins TRBV3-1 and TRBJ2-3, with 8 positions matching TRBD2. CDR3 size: 15 residues. J lost 3 bases, V lost 0 bases, and 2 bases had no gene match. Germline V lookup: CDR1 LGHDT, CDR2 YNNKEL (reference sequence). This CDR3 is CASSQESGRTDTQYF. CDR3 nucleotides: TGTGCCAGCAGCCAAGAAAGCGGGAGAACAGATACGCAGTATTTT.

At least ten counts were recorded for this clonotype. The gene calls are TRBV7-2 and TRBJ2-2, with 7 positions matching TRBD1. The germline gives CDR1 SGHTA, CDR2 FQGNSA. J lost 0 bases, V lost 3 bases, and 1 base had no gene match. The CDR3 spans 15 residues. The CDR3 coding sequence is TGTGCCAGCAGCTTTACAGGGGCGAACACCGGGGAGCTGTTTTTT. As protein: CASSFTGANTGELFF.

This clonotype has a count of ten or more. This sequence joins TRBV12-3 or TRBV12-4 and TRBJ1-5; 7 positions agree with TRBD1. The J segment lost 7 bases and the V segment lost 6 bases, leaving 9 bases of the junction unmatched. The CDR3 has 14 amino acids. CDR3 region: CASRRDSRGQPQHF. The DNA for the CDR3 is TGTGCCAGCAGAAGGGACAGTCGGGGCCAGCCCCAGCATTTT.

Ten or more counts support this clonotype. This rearrangement joins TRBV4-3 to TRBJ1-2; TRBD1 might be the D (6 bases). Germline-derived CDR1 and CDR2 are LGHNA and YSLEER. The V and J ends lost 0 bases and 7 bases respectively, with 15 bases between them. The CDR3 totals 15 residues. The CDR3 DNA sequence: TGCGCCAGCAGCCAAGATCTACAGGGCGACGGTGGCTACACCTTC. Translated: CASSQDLQGDGGYTF.

This clonotype was seen repeatedly, ten times or more. The rearrangement joins TRBV5-1 to TRBJ2-6, with 7 bases lining up with TRBD2. The CDR3 contains 15 residues. The germline V gene has CDR1 SGHRS and CDR2 YFSETQ. V was pared by 2 bases and J by 7 bases, with 6 bases of the junction left unmatched. For the CDR3, the DNA is TGCGCCAGCAGCTTCCGGGGGGATAGAGCCAACGTCCTGACTTTC. Translated, it gives CASSFRGDRANVLTF.

There are many counts of this clonotype. The V call is TRBV10-3, the J call TRBJ2-2; 9 bases agree with TRBD1. Per germline, CDR1 ENHRY and CDR2 SYGVKD. V lost 4 bases and J lost 3; bases outside the gene matches: 6. The CDR3 extends over 16 amino acids. This CDR3 reads CAISGNRGLDTGELFF. CDR3 DNA: TGTGCCATCAGTGGTAACAGGGGGCTGGACACCGGGGAGCTGTTTTTT.

This clonotype was counted at least ten times. This chain joins TRBV20-1 and TRBJ2-5; 10 positions agree with TRBD1. Trimming at V came to 5 bases and at J to 4 bases, leaving 7 bases not matched to a gene. From germline, CDR1 is DFQATT and CDR2 SNEGSKA (reference sequence). The CDR3 consists of 14 residues. The CDR3 DNA follows: TGCAGTGCTCTACTGACAGGGGGCATAGAGACCCAGTACTTC. Protein sequence: CSALLTGGIETQYF.

This clonotype was counted at least ten times. The genes are TRBV20-1 and TRBJ1-2; maybe TRBD1 (6 bases). Looked up from germline, CDR1 is DFQATT and CDR2 is SNEGSKA (reference sequence). CDR3 length: 14 amino acids. Trimming removed 6 bases at V and 3 bases at J, with 17 bases between. The CDR3 reads CSANNRVIDYGYTF. CDR3 sequence (DNA): TGCAGTGCAAACAACAGGGTGATCGACTATGGCTACACCTTC.

There are many counts of this clonotype. J is TRBJ1-1 and V is TRBV7-9, with TRBD1 matching over 7 bases. The CDR3 totals 13 residues. The J segment lost 0 bases and the V segment lost 10 bases, leaving 5 bases of the junction unmatched. Germline V gives CDR1 SEHNR, CDR2 FQNEAQ (reference sequence). CDR3 DNA sequence: TGTGCCACCAGGGGGGTGGTGAACACTGAAGCTTTCTTT. This gives the protein CATRGVVNTEAFF.

Remarks on this clonotype: One end of the junction does not line up with germline, which may come from a read error. The V call is TRBV4-3, the J call TRBJ2-7; TRBD2 agrees at 8 bases. The germline V gene has CDR1 LGHNA and CDR2 YSLEER. The CDR3 spans 15 residues. CDR3 nucleotide sequence: TGCGTCAGCAGCCATGTAACGGGAGGGCCGTACGAGCAGTACTTC. Residues: CVSSHVTGGPYEQYF.

This clonotype has at least ten counts. The rearrangement uses TRBV5-1 and TRBJ1-2; 9 bases match TRBD1. The V segment lost 1 base and the J segment 7 bases; nucleotides outside the gene matches: 5. Germline V gene data show CDR1 as SGHRS and CDR2 as YFSETQ. The length of the CDR3 is 14 residues. CDR3 bases: TGCGCCAGCAGCTTGAGTCGGACAGGGGTTGGCTACACCTTC. Encoded protein: CASSLSRTGVGYTF.

This clonotype was counted many times. V gene TRBV7-2 combines with J gene TRBJ2-5; no firm D call. Germline CDR1 SGHTA, CDR2 FQGNSA. Between the trimmed V and J ends, which lost 1 base and 1 base, there was a span of 7 bases. The length of the CDR3 is 14 residues. The CDR3 reads CASSLGHFQETQYF. The CDR3 bases are TGTGCCAGCAGCTTAGGCCATTTCCAAGAGACCCAGTACTTC.

There are many counts of this clonotype. This chain joins TRBV12-3 or TRBV12-4 and TRBJ2-7; D ambiguous. V was pared by 3 bases and J by 3 bases, with 9 bases between. CDR3 length: 13 amino acids. CDR3: CASSFALLYEQYF. The CDR3 nucleotides read TGTGCCAGCAGTTTCGCACTTCTCTACGAGCAGTACTTC.

The sample holds many counts of this clonotype. J is TRBJ2-3 and V is TRBV6-5; 7 bases align to TRBD2. This CDR3 is built from 17 residues. The V gene's germline CDR1 is MNHEY and CDR2 SVGAGI. J gave up 1 base and V 6 bases, and 13 bases lay outside the gene matches. CDR3 DNA: TGTGCCAGCAGCCTCTCTCCGGGGGGAGAGCGCACAGATACGCAGTATTTT. Translation gives CASSLSPGGERTDTQYF.

This clonotype was seen many times. This rearrangement joins TRBV29-1 to TRBJ2-2, with TRBD1 matching 12 bases. Germline V lookup: CDR1 SQVTM, CDR2 ANQGSEA. Losses at the gene ends were 6 bases for V and 8 bases for J; bases not matched to a gene: 7. The CDR3 extends over 14 amino acids. The CDR3 protein is CSVDGTGGAGELFF. The CDR3 DNA sequence: TGCAGCGTAGACGGGACAGGGGGCGCGGGGGAGCTGTTTTTT.

In this sample, this clonotype turned up many times. The gene calls are TRBV5-1 and TRBJ2-2; D remains ambiguous. V lost 4 bases and J lost 6, with 7 bases in between. This CDR3 contains 12 residues. In germline, CDR1 is SGHRS, CDR2 YFSETQ. The CDR3 loop is CASSPSPGELFF. For the CDR3, the DNA is TGCGCCAGCAGCCCTTCCCCCGGGGAGCTGTTTTTT.

This clonotype occurred many times. The genes are TRBV20-1 and TRBJ2-7, with D maybe TRBD2 (6 bases). V gave up 5 bases and J gave up 0 bases, with 14 bases separating them. Germline loops: CDR1 DFQATT, CDR2 SNEGSKA (reference sequence). This CDR3 is built from 14 residues. DNA of the CDR3: TGCAGTGCTCCGCGAATCGGGAGCTCCTACGAGCAGTACTTC. Translating gives CSAPRIGSSYEQYF.

This chain connects TRBV20-1 to TRBJ1-4; weak D call: TRBD1 (6 bases). With 4 bases removed from V and 8 bases from J, the gap between germline ends came to 14 bases. Germline loops: CDR1 DFQATT, CDR2 SNEGSKA (reference sequence). The CDR3 is 13 residues long. The CDR3 spells CSATSGAEEKLFF. For the CDR3, the DNA is TGCAGTGCTACCTCGGGGGCTGAGGAAAAACTGTTTTTT.

This clonotype has just a few counts. The chain recombines TRBV18 with TRBJ1-4; 9 nucleotides line up with TRBD1. This CDR3 has 20 amino acids. Looked up from germline, CDR1 is KGHSH and CDR2 is LQKENI. J lost 1 base, V lost 4 bases, and 16 bases had no gene match. DNA for the CDR3: TGTGCCAGCTCACAAGCTCGTACAGGGGGCGAAGTGGGAACTAATGAAAAACTGTTTTTT. Its translation is CASSQARTGGEVGTNEKLFF.